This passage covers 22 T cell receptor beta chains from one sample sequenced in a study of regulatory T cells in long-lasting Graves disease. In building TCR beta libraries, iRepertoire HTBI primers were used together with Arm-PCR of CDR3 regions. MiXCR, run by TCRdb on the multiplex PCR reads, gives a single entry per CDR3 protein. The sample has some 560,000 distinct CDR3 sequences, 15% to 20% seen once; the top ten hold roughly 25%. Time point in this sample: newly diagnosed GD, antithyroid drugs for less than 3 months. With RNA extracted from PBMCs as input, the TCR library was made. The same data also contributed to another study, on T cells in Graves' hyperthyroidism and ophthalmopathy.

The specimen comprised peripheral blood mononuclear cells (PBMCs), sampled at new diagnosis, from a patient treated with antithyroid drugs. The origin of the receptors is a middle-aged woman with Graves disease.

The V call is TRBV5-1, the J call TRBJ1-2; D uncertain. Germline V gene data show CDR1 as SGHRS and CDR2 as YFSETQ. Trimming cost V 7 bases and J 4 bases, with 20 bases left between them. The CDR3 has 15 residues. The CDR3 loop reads CASAQPAGGGYGYTF. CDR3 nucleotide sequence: TGCGCCAGCGCCCAGCCTGCGGGCGGTGGCTATGGCTACACCTTC.

The CDR3, as DNA: TGTGCCAGCAGCCAAATACAGGGGATGGTCGACGAGCAGTACTTC. Protein: CASSQIQGMVDEQYF. This chain joins TRBV3-1 and TRBJ2-7; 7 bases line up with TRBD1. The CDR3 consists of 15 residues. V lost 2 bases to trimming and J lost 5 bases; unmatched junction nucleotides: 9. The germline gives CDR1 LGHDT, CDR2 YNNKEL (reference sequence).

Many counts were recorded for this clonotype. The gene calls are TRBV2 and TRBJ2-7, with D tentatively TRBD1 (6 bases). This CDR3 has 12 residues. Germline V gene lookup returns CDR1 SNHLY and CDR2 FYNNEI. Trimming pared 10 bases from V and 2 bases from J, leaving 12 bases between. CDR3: CAINGQTYEQYF. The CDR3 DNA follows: TGTGCCATCAACGGACAGACCTACGAGCAGTACTTC.

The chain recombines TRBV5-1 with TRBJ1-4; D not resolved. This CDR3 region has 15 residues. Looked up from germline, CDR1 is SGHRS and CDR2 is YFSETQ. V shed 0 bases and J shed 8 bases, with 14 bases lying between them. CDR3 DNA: TGCGCCAGCAGCTTGGACTCCGGGTTTCGGGAAAAACTGTTTTTT. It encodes CASSLDSGFREKLFF. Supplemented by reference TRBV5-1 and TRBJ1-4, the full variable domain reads KAGVTQTPRYLIKTRGQQVTLSCSPISGHRSVSWYQQTPGQGLQFLFEYFSETQRNKGNFPGRFSGRQFSNSRSEMNVSTLELGDSALYLCASSLDSGFREKLFFGSGTQLSVL.

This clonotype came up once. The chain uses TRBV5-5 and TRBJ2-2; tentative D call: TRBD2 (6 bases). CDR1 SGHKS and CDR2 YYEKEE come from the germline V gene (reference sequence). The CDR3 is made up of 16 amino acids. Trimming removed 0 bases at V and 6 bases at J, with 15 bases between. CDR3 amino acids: CASSLEGGRNSGELFF. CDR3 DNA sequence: TGTGCCAGCAGCTTGGAGGGAGGAAGGAATTCCGGGGAGCTGTTTTTT.

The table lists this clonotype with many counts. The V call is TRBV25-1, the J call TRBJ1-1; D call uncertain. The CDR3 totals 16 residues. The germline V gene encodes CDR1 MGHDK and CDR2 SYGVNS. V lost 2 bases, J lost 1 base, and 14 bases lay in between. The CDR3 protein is CASSEVPDPPNTEAFF. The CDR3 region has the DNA TGTGCCAGCAGTGAAGTTCCGGACCCACCGAACACTGAAGCTTTCTTT.

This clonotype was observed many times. The CDR3 DNA reads TGTGCCAGCAGTCCGGCTAGCGGGGCGGCCTCAGAGCAGTTCTTC. Residues: CASSPASGAASEQFF. V is TRBV5-6 and J is TRBJ2-1, with 9 positions matching TRBD2. This CDR3 is built from 15 residues. Germline V gene sequence: CDR1 SGHDT, CDR2 YYEEEE. V dropped 5 bases and J dropped 10; count of bases not matched to a gene: 13.

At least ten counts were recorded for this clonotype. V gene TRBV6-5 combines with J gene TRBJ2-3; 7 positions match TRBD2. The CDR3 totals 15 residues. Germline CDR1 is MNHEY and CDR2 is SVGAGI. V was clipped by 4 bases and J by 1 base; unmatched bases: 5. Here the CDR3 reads CASSWGGGGTDTQYF. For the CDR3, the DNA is TGTGCCAGCAGTTGGGGGGGAGGTGGCACAGATACGCAGTATTTT.

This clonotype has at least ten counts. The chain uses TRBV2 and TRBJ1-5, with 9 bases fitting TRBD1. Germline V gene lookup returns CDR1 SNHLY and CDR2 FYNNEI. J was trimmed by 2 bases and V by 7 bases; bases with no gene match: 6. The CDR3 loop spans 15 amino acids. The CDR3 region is CASKEGQGGNQPQHF. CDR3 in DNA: TGTGCCAGCAAGGAGGGACAGGGAGGCAATCAGCCCCAGCATTTT. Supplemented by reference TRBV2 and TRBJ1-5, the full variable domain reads EPEVTQTPSHQVTQMGQEVILRCVPISNHLYFYWYRQILGQKVEFLVSFYNNEISEKSEIFDDQFSVERPDGSNFTLKIRSTKLEDSAMYFCASKEGQGGNQPQHFGDGTRLSIL.

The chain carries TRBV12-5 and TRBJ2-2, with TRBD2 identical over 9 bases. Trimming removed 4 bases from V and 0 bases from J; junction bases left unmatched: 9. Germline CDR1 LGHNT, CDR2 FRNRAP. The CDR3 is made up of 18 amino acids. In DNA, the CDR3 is TGTGCTAGTGGTTCGCCGAGTAGCGGGGGATCGAACACCGGGGAGCTGTTTTTT. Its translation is CASGSPSSGGSNTGELFF.

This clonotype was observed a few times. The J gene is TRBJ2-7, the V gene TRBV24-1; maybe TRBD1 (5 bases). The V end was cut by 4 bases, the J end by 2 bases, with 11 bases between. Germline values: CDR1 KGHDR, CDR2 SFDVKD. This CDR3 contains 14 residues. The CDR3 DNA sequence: TGTGCCACCAGTGACTTGGACAATCCCTACGAGCAGTACTTC. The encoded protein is CATSDLDNPYEQYF.

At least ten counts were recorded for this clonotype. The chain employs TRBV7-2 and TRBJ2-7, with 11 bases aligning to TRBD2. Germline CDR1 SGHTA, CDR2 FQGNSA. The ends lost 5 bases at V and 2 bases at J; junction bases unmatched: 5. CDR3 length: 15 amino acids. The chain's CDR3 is CASSRSGGAAYEQYF. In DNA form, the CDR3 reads TGTGCCAGCAGCCGTAGCGGGGGGGCCGCCTACGAGCAGTACTTC.

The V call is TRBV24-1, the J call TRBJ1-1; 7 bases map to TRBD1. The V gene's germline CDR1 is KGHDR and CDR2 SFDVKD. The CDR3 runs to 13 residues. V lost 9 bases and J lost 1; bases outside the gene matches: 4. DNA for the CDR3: TGTGCCACCCTCCGGGACAGGAACACTGAAGCTTTCTTT. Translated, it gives CATLRDRNTEAFF.

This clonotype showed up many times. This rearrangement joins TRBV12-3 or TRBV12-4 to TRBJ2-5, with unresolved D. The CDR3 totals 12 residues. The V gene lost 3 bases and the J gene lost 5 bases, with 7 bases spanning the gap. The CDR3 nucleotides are TGTGCCAGCAGTTTCACCGGGGAGACCCAGTACTTC. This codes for CASSFTGETQYF.

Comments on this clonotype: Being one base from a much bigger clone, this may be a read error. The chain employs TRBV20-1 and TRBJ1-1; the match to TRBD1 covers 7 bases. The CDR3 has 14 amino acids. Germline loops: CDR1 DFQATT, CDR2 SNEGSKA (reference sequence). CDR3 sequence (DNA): TGCAGTGCTAGCCAACAGGGGTGGGGCACTGAAACTTTCTTT. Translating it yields CSASQQGWGTETFF.

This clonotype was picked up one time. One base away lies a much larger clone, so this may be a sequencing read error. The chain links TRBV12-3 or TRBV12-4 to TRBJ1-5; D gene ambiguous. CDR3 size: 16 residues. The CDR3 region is CASGLSRARGNQPQHF. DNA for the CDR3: TGTGCCAGCGGTTTAAGTCGGGCGAGGGGCAATCAGCCCCAGCATTTT.

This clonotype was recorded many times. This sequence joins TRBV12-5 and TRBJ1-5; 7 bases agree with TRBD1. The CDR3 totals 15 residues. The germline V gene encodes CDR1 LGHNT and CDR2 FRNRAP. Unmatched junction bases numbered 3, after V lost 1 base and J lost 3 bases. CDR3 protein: CASGLATGVNQPQHF. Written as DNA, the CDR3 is TGTGCTAGTGGTTTGGCTACAGGGGTCAATCAGCCCCAGCATTTT.

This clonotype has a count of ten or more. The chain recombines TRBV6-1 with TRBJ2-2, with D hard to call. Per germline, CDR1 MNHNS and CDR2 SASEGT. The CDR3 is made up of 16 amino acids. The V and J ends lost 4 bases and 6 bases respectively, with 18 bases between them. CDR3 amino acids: CASSAGRLGWAGELFF. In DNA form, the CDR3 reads TGTGCCAGCAGTGCCGGCAGGCTAGGTTGGGCCGGGGAGCTGTTTTTT.

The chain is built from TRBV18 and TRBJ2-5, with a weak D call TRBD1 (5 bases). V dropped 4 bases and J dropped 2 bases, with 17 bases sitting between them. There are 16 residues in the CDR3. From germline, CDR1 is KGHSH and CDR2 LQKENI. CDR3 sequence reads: CASSQLHSRAQETQYF. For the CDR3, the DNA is TGTGCCAGCTCACAACTCCACAGCAGGGCGCAAGAGACCCAGTACTTC.

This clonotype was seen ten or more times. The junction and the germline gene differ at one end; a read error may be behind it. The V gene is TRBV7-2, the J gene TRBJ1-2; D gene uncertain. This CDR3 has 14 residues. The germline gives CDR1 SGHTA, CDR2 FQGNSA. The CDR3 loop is CASSLAYGNFGYTF. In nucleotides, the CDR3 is TGTGCCAGCAGCTTAGCTTACGGAAACTTTGGCTACACCTTC.

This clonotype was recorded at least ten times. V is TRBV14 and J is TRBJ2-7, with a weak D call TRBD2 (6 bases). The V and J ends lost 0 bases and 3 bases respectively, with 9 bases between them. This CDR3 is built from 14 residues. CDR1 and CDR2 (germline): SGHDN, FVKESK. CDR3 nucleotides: TGTGCCAGCAGCCAAGACGGGGACTTCTACGAGCAGTACTTC. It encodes CASSQDGDFYEQYF.

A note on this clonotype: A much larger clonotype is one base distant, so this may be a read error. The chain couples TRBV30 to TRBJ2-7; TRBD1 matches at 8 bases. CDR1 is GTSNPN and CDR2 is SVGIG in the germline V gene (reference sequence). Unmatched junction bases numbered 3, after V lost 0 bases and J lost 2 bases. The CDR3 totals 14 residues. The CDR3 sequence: CAWSVVQGAYEQYF. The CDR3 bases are TGTGCCTGGAGTGTGGTACAGGGGGCCTACGAGCAGTACTTC.